One sample yielded the 27 T cell receptor beta chains listed below, sequenced in a study of shared clonotypes between healthy human individuals. Generated by immunoSEQ multiplex PCR, the TCRdb table keeps only in-frame clones and is missing some. The sample has some 1 million clones, roughly 80% seen once. Sequencing input: memory CD4+ T cells sorted from blood. The subset was: CD45RA-negative fraction. The receptors were gathered from a man aged 18 to 29 in good health.

V and J are TRBV4-1 and TRBJ1-5; D is unclear. Trimming took 5 bases from V and 3 from J, leaving 8 bases between them. This CDR3 region has 13 residues. Germline V gives CDR1 MGHRA, CDR2 YSYEKL. CDR3 amino acids: CASSVHVNQPQHF. The CDR3 region has the DNA TGCGCCAGCAGCGTCCACGTCAATCAGCCCCAGCATTTT.

The chain is built from TRBV7-9 and TRBJ2-5, with D tentatively TRBD1 or TRBD2 (5 bases each). Trimming stripped 1 base from V and 5 bases from J, with 14 bases between. The CDR3 sequence is 15 residues long. Germline V CDR1 and CDR2: SEHNR, FQNEAQ (reference sequence). CDR3 sequence: CASSLGQGSGETQYF. The CDR3 DNA sequence: TGTGCCAGCAGCTTAGGTCAGGGTTCGGGGGAGACCCAGTACTTC.

This sequence joins TRBV9 and TRBJ1-1; D remains ambiguous. The CDR3 covers 14 residues. V was trimmed by 0 bases and J by 6 bases, leaving 12 bases between them. The germline gives CDR1 SGDLS, CDR2 YYNGEE. In nucleotides, the CDR3 is TGTGCCAGCAGCGTAGCTGGGAGCAGCTCTGAAGCTTTCTTT. The encoded protein is CASSVAGSSSEAFF. Complete variable domain (other parts from reference TRBV9 and TRBJ1-1): DSGVTQTPKHLITATGQRVTLRCSPRSGDLSVYWYQQSLDQGLQFLIQYYNGEERAKGNILERFSAQQFPDLHSELNLSSLELGDSALYFCASSVAGSSSEAFFGQGTRLTVV.

The J gene is TRBJ1-5, the V gene TRBV5-1, with TRBD1 matching 9 bases. The CDR3 totals 14 residues. J gave up 6 bases and V 4 bases, and 5 bases lay outside the gene matches. CDR1 is SGHRS and CDR2 is YFSETQ in the germline V gene. As DNA, the CDR3 is TGCGCCAGCAGCGCAGGACAGGGGAGTCAGCCCCAGCATTTT. Residues: CASSAGQGSQPQHF.

The chain joins TRBV19 to TRBJ2-6, with D unresolved. Between the trimmed V and J ends, which lost 3 bases and 0 bases, there was a span of 6 bases. The CDR3 spans 15 residues. Germline V gives CDR1 LNHDA, CDR2 SQIVND (reference sequence). The CDR3: CASSIRSSGANVLTF. In nucleotides, the CDR3 is TGTGCCAGTAGTATTAGGAGCTCTGGGGCCAACGTCCTGACTTTC.

This chain joins TRBV5-1 and TRBJ2-5; tentative D call: TRBD2 (5 bases). This CDR3 contains 15 residues. In germline, CDR1 is SGHRS, CDR2 YFSETQ. V was pared by 0 bases and J by 5 bases, with 14 bases between. This CDR3 is CASSLAEGRRETQYF. The CDR3 DNA follows: TGCGCCAGCAGCTTGGCCGAAGGGCGGAGGGAGACCCAGTACTTC. Full variable domain (outside the CDR3, taken from reference TRBV5-1 and TRBJ2-5): KAGVTQTPRYLIKTRGQQVTLSCSPISGHRSVSWYQQTPGQGLQFLFEYFSETQRNKGNFPGRFSGRQFSNSRSEMNVSTLELGDSALYLCASSLAEGRRETQYFGPGTRLLVL.

The CDR3 spells CASSRTYMNTEAFF. Here the CDR3 DNA reads TGTGCCAGTAGTAGGACATACATGAACACTGAAGCTTTCTTT. The V and J genes are TRBV19 and TRBJ1-1; possible D gene TRBD1, 5 bases. The ends were cut back, 4 bases at V and 0 bases at J, with 9 bases in the middle. Looked up from germline, CDR1 is LNHDA and CDR2 is SQIVND (reference sequence). This CDR3 region has 14 residues.

The chain employs TRBV6-5 and TRBJ1-6; no definite D call. The germline gives CDR1 MNHEY, CDR2 SVGAGI. This CDR3 comprises 15 residues. V lost 2 bases, J lost 4 bases, and 9 bases lay in between. The CDR3 loop reads CASSYESGYNSPLHF. CDR3 DNA: TGTGCCAGCAGTTACGAGTCCGGGTATAATTCACCCCTCCACTTT.

The chain joins TRBV27 to TRBJ1-6, with D perhaps matching TRBD1 (5 bases). This CDR3 has 15 residues. V was shortened by 3 bases and J by 7 bases, with 13 bases between the two germline ends. CDR1 and CDR2 (germline): MNHEY, SMNVEV (reference sequence). CDR3 loop: CASSFNPGPNSPLHF. The CDR3 coding sequence is TGTGCCAGCAGTTTCAATCCGGGACCAAATTCACCCCTCCACTTT.

The V gene is TRBV11-2, the J gene TRBJ2-7; TRBD2 aligns across 11 bases. Per germline, CDR1 SGHAT and CDR2 FQNNGV. The V gene end was trimmed by 7 bases and the J gene end by 0 bases; junction bases not matched to a gene: 8. This CDR3 is 16 amino acids long. As DNA, the CDR3 is TGTGCCAGCACTATAGCGGGAGGGAAACTCTCCTACGAGCAGTACTTC. Protein sequence: CASTIAGGKLSYEQYF. The whole variable domain, filled in from reference TRBV11-2 and TRBJ2-7, reads EAGVAQSPRYKIIEKRQSVAFWCNPISGHATLYWYQQILGQGPKLLIQFQNNGVVDDSQLPKDRFSAERLKGVDSTLKIQPAKLEDSAVYLCASTIAGGKLSYEQYFGPGTRLTVT.

V usage is TRBV27 and J usage is TRBJ2-7, with no clear D. V lost 11 bases, J lost 3 bases, and 14 bases lay in between. The CDR3 spans 12 residues. From germline, CDR1 is MNHEY and CDR2 SMNVEV (reference sequence). The CDR3 DNA reads as TGTGCCTCCACGATCCTGTACTACGAGCAGTACTTC. Its protein product is CASTILYYEQYF.

V usage is TRBV9 and J usage is TRBJ1-1; D possibly corresponds to TRBD1 (6 bases). This CDR3 spans 17 amino acids. Germline V lookup: CDR1 SGDLS, CDR2 YYNGEE. V was pared by 0 bases and J by 6 bases, with 21 bases between. CDR3 amino acids: CASSVGVGQGYISEAFF. The CDR3 bases are TGTGCCAGCAGCGTAGGGGTGGGACAAGGGTATATCTCTGAAGCTTTCTTT.

The rearrangement joins TRBV28 to TRBJ2-5; 10 bases match TRBD1. The J call may be wrong; the DNA end is better matched by TRBJ2-7. This CDR3 is 15 amino acids long. Germline CDR1 and CDR2: MDHEN and SYDVKM. The CDR3: CASSASGTGDYEQYF. In DNA form, the CDR3 reads TGTGCCAGCAGTGCTTCTGGGACAGGGGACTACGAGCAGTACTTC.

The chain employs TRBV4-3 and TRBJ1-2, with D uncertain. This CDR3 comprises 16 residues. Trimming took 0 bases from V and 2 from J, leaving 13 bases between them. The germline gives CDR1 LGHNA, CDR2 YSLEER. The CDR3 nucleotides read TGCGCCAGCAGCCAAGATAGGATCCTTCGGAACTATGGCTACACCTTC. Protein: CASSQDRILRNYGYTF.

Regarding this clone: The same CDR3 also results from other DNA sequences found in this sample. This sequence joins TRBV6-5 and TRBJ1-2; TRBD1 matches 9 bases. Germline V lookup: CDR1 MNHEY, CDR2 SVGAGI. The CDR3 loop spans 14 amino acids. V was clipped by 2 bases and J by 2 bases; unmatched bases: 0. The CDR3 here is CASSYGTGNYGYTF. DNA of the CDR3: TGTGCCAGCAGTTACGGGACAGGGAACTATGGCTACACCTTC.

This clone was detected ten times or more. This sequence joins TRBV5-1 and TRBJ2-5, with TRBD2 matching over 7 bases. The CDR3 consists of 14 residues. The germline CDR1 and CDR2 sequences are SGHRS and YFSETQ. V shed 4 bases and J 7 bases; nucleotides not matched to a gene: 10. CDR3: CASSDGLGRATQYF. CDR3 DNA sequence: TGCGCCAGCAGCGACGGACTAGGAAGGGCGACCCAGTACTTC.

The chain couples TRBV25-1 to TRBJ2-2; D might be TRBD2 (5 bases). Germline V gives CDR1 MGHDK, CDR2 SYGVNS. CDR3 size: 14 residues. V lost 7 bases, J lost 6 bases, and 15 bases lay in between. The CDR3 protein is CASIPAGTPGELFF. DNA of the CDR3: TGTGCCAGCATTCCCGCGGGCACGCCCGGGGAGCTGTTTTTT.

This clone is classed as medium-sized (0.01 to 0.1%). This rearrangement joins TRBV30 to TRBJ1-1, with a tentative D call TRBD1 (5 bases). V was shortened by 6 bases and J by 0 bases, with 14 bases between the two germline ends. The germline V gene encodes CDR1 GTSNPN and CDR2 SVGIG (reference sequence). The CDR3 runs to 14 residues. CDR3 loop: CACTSGRLNTEAFF. The CDR3 region has the DNA TGTGCCTGTACCTCGGGACGGTTGAACACTGAAGCTTTCTTT.

The V and J genes are TRBV6-5 and TRBJ2-1, with D unclear. Germline V gene sequence: CDR1 MNHEY, CDR2 SVGAGI. Between the trimmed V and J ends, which lost 6 bases and 1 base, there was a span of 10 bases. The CDR3 has 14 amino acids. For the CDR3, the DNA is TGTGCCAGCAGGTACCGGATGTCCTACAATGAGCAGTTCTTC. Protein: CASRYRMSYNEQFF.

The chain uses TRBV19 and TRBJ1-1; a weak D match, TRBD1 (5 bases). Looked up from germline, CDR1 is LNHDA and CDR2 is SQIVND (reference sequence). V was clipped by 7 bases and J by 6 bases, with 15 bases between them. CDR3 size: 13 residues. Here the CDR3 DNA reads TGTGCCAGTACCTTTAGGGGTGGTTCTGAAGCTTTCTTT. Translating it yields CASTFRGGSEAFF.

The rearrangement joins TRBV30 to TRBJ1-3; no firm D call. The ends were cut back, 5 bases at V and 4 bases at J, with 24 bases in the middle. The CDR3 runs to 17 residues. In germline, CDR1 is GTSNPN, CDR2 SVGIG (reference sequence). CDR3 bases: TGTGCCTGGGCCCTTCGGGGTCTAAGATCATCGGGAAACACCATATATTTT. Translation: CAWALRGLRSSGNTIYF.

V usage is TRBV4-1 and J usage is TRBJ2-4; 8 positions agree with TRBD1. V dropped 1 base and J dropped 5; count of bases not matched to a gene: 10. CDR1 is MGHRA and CDR2 is YSYEKL in the germline V gene. The CDR3 consists of 17 residues. Here the CDR3 DNA reads TGCGCCAGCAGCCAAGCGGACCTTTGGACAGGGCAAAACATTCAGTACTTC. Translated, it gives CASSQADLWTGQNIQYF.

This sequence joins TRBV7-9 and TRBJ2-7; TRBD2 aligns across 9 bases. The CDR3 is 16 residues long. V lost 7 bases and J lost 0; bases outside the gene matches: 10. Germline V CDR1 and CDR2: SEHNR, FQNEAQ (reference sequence). This chain's CDR3 is CASTPGGSGSSYEQYF. The CDR3 DNA reads TGTGCCAGCACCCCAGGCGGTAGCGGGAGCTCCTACGAGCAGTACTTC. Drawing the rest from reference TRBV7-9 and TRBJ2-7, the complete variable domain is DTGVSQNPRHKITKRGQNVTFRCDPISEHNRLYWYRQTLGQGPEFLTYFQNEAQLEKSRLLSDRFSAERPKGSFSTLEIQRTEQGDSAMYLCASTPGGSGSSYEQYFGPGTRLTVT.

Points on this clone: At the DNA level, this CDR3 is encoded by other sequences in the same sample as well. The rearrangement joins TRBV18 to TRBJ1-1, with 7 bases fitting TRBD1. This CDR3 is 14 amino acids long. Germline V gene data show CDR1 as KGHSH and CDR2 as LQKENI. V was pared by 3 bases and J by 2 bases, with 3 bases of the junction left unmatched. The CDR3 DNA is TGTGCCAGCTCACCTCGACAGGGTAACACTGAAGCTTTCTTT. It specifies CASSPRQGNTEAFF.

This clone was picked up many times. This chain connects TRBV5-1 to TRBJ1-2; 8 bases are shared with TRBD1. The CDR3 spans 15 residues. The germline V gene encodes CDR1 SGHRS and CDR2 YFSETQ. V was pared by 3 bases and J by 8 bases, with 12 bases of the junction left unmatched. The CDR3 sequence is CASSSGTGQGRGYTF. CDR3 DNA: TGCGCCAGCAGCTCGGGGACCGGACAGGGAAGGGGCTACACCTTC.

This chain links TRBV7-8 with TRBJ1-3; D ambiguous. The CDR3 has 16 amino acids. The germline V gene encodes CDR1 SGHVS and CDR2 FQNEAQ. With 3 bases removed from V and 0 bases from J, the gap between germline ends came to 12 bases. CDR3 amino acids: CASSFGVGSSGNTIYF. The CDR3 DNA reads as TGTGCCAGCAGCTTCGGTGTGGGAAGCTCTGGAAACACCATATATTTT.

The chain has TRBV7-2 and TRBJ2-2; TRBD2 matches at 7 bases. This CDR3 spans 16 amino acids. V shed 5 bases and J 4 bases; nucleotides not matched to a gene: 10. CDR1 and CDR2 (germline): SGHTA, FQGNSA. The DNA for the CDR3 is TGTGCCAGCAGCCAACGGGGAGGGGCGGGCACCGGGGAGCTGTTTTTT. The encoded protein is CASSQRGGAGTGELFF.